Presented here are 20 T cell receptor beta chains from one specimen sequenced in a study of CD8 T cells in ankylosing spondylitis. Study results and caveats: Apparently characteristic of ankylosing spondylitis blood was a TCR beta motif (about eight highly homologous variants).

Antigen specificity for these receptors is unknown. TCRdb passed the 5' RACE reads through MiXCR, listing each CDR3 protein once. The sample has under 850,000 distinct CDR3 sequences; roughly 19% are singletons. The specimen sequenced was blood, either unsorted or a sorted T cell fraction (not recorded which). The receptors here all came from a male donor with ankylosing spondylitis.

This clonotype appeared many times. The chain couples TRBV12-3 or TRBV12-4 to TRBJ2-7; tentative D call: TRBD2 (6 bases). With 4 bases removed from V and 3 bases from J, the gap between germline ends came to 10 bases. CDR3 length: 13 residues. The CDR3 is CASSSGGGYEQYF. CDR3 sequence (DNA): TGTGCCAGCAGTTCCGGGGGAGGCTACGAGCAGTACTTC.

The V gene is TRBV25-1, the J gene TRBJ1-4, with TRBD1 matching over 9 bases. The CDR3 length is 15 residues. Germline assignment: CDR1 MGHDK and CDR2 SYGVNS. The V gene end was trimmed by 4 bases and the J gene end by 7 bases; junction bases not matched to a gene: 7. Here the CDR3 DNA reads TGTGCCAGCAGTGTTACAGGGGGCCGGGGTGAAAAACTGTTTTTT. Translated, it gives CASSVTGGRGEKLFF.

J is TRBJ2-7 and V is TRBV2, with TRBD2 matching 9 bases. The CDR3 runs 14 residues. Trimming took 2 bases from V and 3 from J; bases not matched to a gene: 2. Germline lookup yields CDR1 SNHLY and CDR2 FYNNEI. This CDR3 is CASSETSGFYEQYF. The CDR3 DNA reads as TGTGCCAGCAGTGAAACTAGCGGGTTCTACGAGCAGTACTTC.

On this clonotype itself: An end of the junction differs from the germline gene, which may be a read error. V gene TRBV7-9 combines with J gene TRBJ1-6; D may be TRBD1 (5 bases). There are 15 residues in the CDR3. From germline, CDR1 is SEHNR and CDR2 FQNEAQ (reference sequence). The CDR3 spells CASSQDFTGGSPLHF. DNA of the CDR3: TGTGCCAGCAGCCAGGACTTCACCGGGGGTTCACCACTCCACTTT.

This clonotype showed up just a few times. J is TRBJ1-6 and V is TRBV20-1, with no clear D. The V gene's germline CDR1 is DFQATT and CDR2 SNEGSKA (reference sequence). The CDR3 runs 14 residues. Between the trimmed V and J ends, which lost 1 base and 3 bases, there was a span of 7 bases. CDR3 DNA sequence: TGCAGTGCTAGAGGGGGAGTCTATAATTCACCCCTCCACTTT. Amino acid sequence: CSARGGVYNSPLHF.

The CDR3 DNA reads as TGTGCCAGCAGCCAGACTAGCGGGAGGGCCCGGCAGTTCTTC. Protein: CASSQTSGRARQFF. V usage is TRBV5-6 and J usage is TRBJ2-1; 14 bases fit TRBD2. V lost 4 bases, J lost 12 bases, and 6 bases stayed unmatched. This CDR3 has 14 amino acids. Germline V gene lookup returns CDR1 SGHDT and CDR2 YYEEEE.

This chain links TRBV12-5 with TRBJ2-3; 12 nucleotides align to TRBD1. The CDR3 has 15 amino acids. Germline CDR1 and CDR2: LGHNT and FRNRAP. The V segment lost 6 bases and the J segment 5 bases; nucleotides outside the gene matches: 6. The CDR3 here is CASGTGQGAGDTQYF. CDR3 DNA: TGTGCTAGTGGGACGGGACAGGGGGCGGGAGATACGCAGTATTTT.

This clonotype appeared a few times. J is TRBJ2-5 and V is TRBV9; D possibly matches TRBD1 or TRBD2 (6 bases each). The ends were cut back, 2 bases at V and 1 base at J, with 15 bases in the middle. The CDR3 spans 16 residues. Germline CDR1 and CDR2: SGDLS and YYNGEE. Here the CDR3 reads CASSVSQGGGQETQYF. The CDR3 nucleotides are TGTGCCAGCAGCGTGTCACAAGGAGGGGGCCAAGAGACCCAGTACTTC.

V and J are TRBV3-1 and TRBJ1-2; D call uncertain. CDR3 size: 12 residues. Germline V gene lookup returns CDR1 LGHDT and CDR2 YNNKEL (reference sequence). V was cut by 5 bases and J by 7 bases, with 11 bases left in between. The CDR3 nucleotides read TGTGCCAGCAGCGCCCGGCACTCTGGCTACACCTTC. Its protein is CASSARHSGYTF.

The chain recombines TRBV29-1 with TRBJ2-7; D might be TRBD1 (6 bases). Germline CDR1 and CDR2: SQVTM and ANQGSEA. This CDR3 is built from 12 residues. Trimming shortened V by 4 bases and J by 4 bases, and 11 bases separated the two germline ends. The CDR3 protein is CSVVGANYEQYF. The CDR3 nucleotides read TGCAGCGTTGTGGGGGCCAATTACGAGCAGTACTTC.

In its sample, this clonotype was seen a few times. V and J are TRBV20-1 and TRBJ2-3; D is unresolved. The V and J ends lost 0 bases and 0 bases respectively, with 7 bases between them. This CDR3 contains 14 residues. Per the germline V gene, CDR1 is DFQATT and CDR2 is SNEGSKA (reference sequence). The CDR3 loop reads CSARDSGSTDTQYF. The CDR3 region has the DNA TGCAGTGCTAGAGATTCAGGAAGCACAGATACGCAGTATTTT.

This clonotype was picked up many times. The chain carries TRBV4-3 and TRBJ2-1; TRBD2 matches at 11 bases. The CDR3 is 15 amino acids. J gave up 7 bases and V 1 base, and 3 bases lay outside the gene matches. CDR1 is LGHNA, CDR2 YSLEER, per germline. The CDR3 is CASSQATSGENEQFF. CDR3 in DNA: TGCGCCAGCAGCCAAGCGACTAGCGGGGAAAATGAGCAGTTCTTC.

There are a few counts of this clonotype. The V call is TRBV30, the J call TRBJ1-6; D ambiguous. The CDR3 extends over 12 amino acids. V lost 2 bases and J lost 14, with 13 bases in between. Germline values: CDR1 GTSNPN, CDR2 SVGIG (reference sequence). This CDR3 reads CAWSSDALTLHF. CDR3 sequence (DNA): TGTGCCTGGAGTTCCGACGCCCTGACCCTCCACTTT.

This clonotype has more than one count but fewer than ten. The CDR3: CSATGQGPTTNEKLFF. DNA for the CDR3: TGCAGTGCCACAGGACAGGGGCCGACAACTAATGAAAAACTGTTTTTT. This chain connects TRBV20-1 to TRBJ1-4, with 9 bases lining up with TRBD1. Germline CDR1 DFQATT, CDR2 SNEGSKA (reference sequence). Trimming cost V 6 bases and J 0 bases; bases outside gene matches: 8. This CDR3 region has 16 residues.

This clonotype has ten or more counts. The chain links TRBV12-3 or TRBV12-4 to TRBJ2-3; the D gene is possibly TRBD1 (7 bases). V lost 5 bases, J lost 5 bases, and 20 bases lay in between. The length of the CDR3 is 16 residues. The CDR3 DNA reads as TGTGCCAGCAGTCCGCGACAGGGAGGAGGTTTAGATACGCAGTATTTT. Protein sequence: CASSPRQGGGLDTQYF.

This clonotype showed up just a few times. This chain connects TRBV15 to TRBJ2-3; possible D gene TRBD2, 6 bases. Between the trimmed V and J ends, which lost 0 bases and 5 bases, there was a span of 15 bases. The germline V gene has CDR1 LNHNV and CDR2 YYDKDF (reference sequence). The CDR3 runs to 16 residues. The CDR3 nucleotides read TGTGCCACCAGCAGAGATGGGTCGGAGGGGAGAGATACGCAGTATTTT. Encoded protein: CATSRDGSEGRDTQYF.

The chain links TRBV5-1 to TRBJ2-1; no clear D. The germline V gene has CDR1 SGHRS and CDR2 YFSETQ. This CDR3 contains 19 residues. Trimming removed 0 bases at V and 5 bases at J, with 24 bases between. The CDR3 protein is CASSLAVQGMAGTHNEQFF. The CDR3 nucleotides are TGCGCCAGCAGCTTGGCCGTTCAAGGGATGGCCGGCACACACAATGAGCAGTTCTTC.

In this sample, this clonotype turned up a few times. The gene calls are TRBV4-3 and TRBJ2-7, with D perhaps TRBD1 or TRBD2 (5 bases each). Looked up from germline, CDR1 is LGHNA and CDR2 is YSLEER. The CDR3 loop spans 15 amino acids. V lost 0 bases and J 5 bases, leaving 14 bases between the germline ends. For the CDR3, the DNA is TGCGCCAGCAGCCAAGATGGGGGTGGGTTCAACGAGCAGTACTTC. It translates to CASSQDGGGFNEQYF.

This clonotype has just a few counts. CDR3 protein: CASSPWTSPNEKLFF. CDR3 DNA: TGTGCCAGCAGCCCCTGGACAAGCCCTAATGAAAAACTGTTTTTT. The chain is built from TRBV9 and TRBJ1-4; a weak D match, TRBD1 (5 bases). The V and J ends lost 4 bases and 3 bases respectively, with 13 bases between them. The V gene's germline CDR1 is SGDLS and CDR2 YYNGEE. CDR3 size: 15 residues.

V gene TRBV27 combines with J gene TRBJ1-5, with TRBD1 matching over 7 bases. Trimming removed 6 bases from V and 3 bases from J; junction bases left unmatched: 5. CDR1 and CDR2 (germline): MNHEY, SMNVEV (reference sequence). This CDR3 is 14 amino acids long. CDR3 residues: CASRTTGTNQPQHF. The DNA for the CDR3 is TGTGCCAGCAGAACGACAGGGACCAATCAGCCCCAGCATTTT.